What follows is one T cell receptor beta chain and its context. In the original analysis: Estimation of nucleated cell counts relied on the amplification of reference gene primers. Only in-frame clones appear in the TCRdb table, and some are missing; sequencing was by immunoSEQ multiplex PCR. That table gives V, J and clone size, and the DNA gave D and trimming. The sample lists about 90,000 clones; over 70% were seen once. This sample is part of a study of blood T cell repertoires in COVID-19. Study details: COVID-19 samples, acute and convalescent, were from the United States, Italy and Spain. The cDNA or gDNA used as material had been derived from T cells, B-cell-depleted T cells, or PBMCs.

CDR3 length: 15 residues. Germline lookup yields CDR1 MDHEN and CDR2 SYDVKM. With 5 bases clipped from V and 2 bases from J, the junction kept 9 bases outside the gene matches. The sequence came from a man older than 75 with active or convalescent COVID-19. The sample was peripheral blood. The J gene is TRBJ2-7, the V gene TRBV28; 7 bases line up with TRBD1. The CDR3, as DNA: TGTGCCAGCAGTCCCACCAGGGACAGCGCCTACGAGCAGTACTTC. As protein: CASSPTRDSAYEQYF.